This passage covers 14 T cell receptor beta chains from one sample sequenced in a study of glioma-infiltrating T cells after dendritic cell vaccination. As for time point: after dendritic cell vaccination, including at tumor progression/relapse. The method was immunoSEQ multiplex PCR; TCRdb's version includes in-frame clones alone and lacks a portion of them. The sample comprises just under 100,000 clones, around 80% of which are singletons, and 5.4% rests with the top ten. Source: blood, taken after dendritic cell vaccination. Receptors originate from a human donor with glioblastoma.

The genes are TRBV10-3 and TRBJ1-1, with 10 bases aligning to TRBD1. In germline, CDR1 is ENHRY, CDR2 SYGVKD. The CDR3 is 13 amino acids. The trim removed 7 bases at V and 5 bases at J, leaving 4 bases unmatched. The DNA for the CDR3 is TGTGCCATCACCCGGACAGGGGGGACTGAAGCTTTCTTT. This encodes CAITRTGGTEAFF.

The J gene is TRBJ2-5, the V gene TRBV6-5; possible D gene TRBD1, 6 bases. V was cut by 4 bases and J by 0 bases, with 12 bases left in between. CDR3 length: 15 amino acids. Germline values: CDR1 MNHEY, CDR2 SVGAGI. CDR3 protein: CASSFGQSHQETQYF. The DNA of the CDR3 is TGTGCCAGCAGTTTTGGACAGTCCCACCAAGAGACCCAGTACTTC.

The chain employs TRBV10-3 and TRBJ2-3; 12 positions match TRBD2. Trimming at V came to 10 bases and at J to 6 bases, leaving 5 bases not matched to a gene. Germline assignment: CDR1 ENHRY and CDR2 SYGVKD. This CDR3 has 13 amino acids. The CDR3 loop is CATSGTSGDTQYF. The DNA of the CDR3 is TGTGCCACCTCCGGGACTAGCGGGGATACGCAGTATTTT.

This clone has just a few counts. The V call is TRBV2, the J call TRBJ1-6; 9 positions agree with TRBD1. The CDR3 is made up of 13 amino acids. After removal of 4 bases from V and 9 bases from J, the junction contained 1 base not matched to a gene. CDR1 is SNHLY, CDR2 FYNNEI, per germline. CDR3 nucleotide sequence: TGTGCCAGCAGTGGACAGGGGGGTTCACCCCTCCACTTT. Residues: CASSGQGGSPLHF. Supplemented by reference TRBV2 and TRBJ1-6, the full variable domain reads EPEVTQTPSHQVTQMGQEVILRCVPISNHLYFYWYRQILGQKVEFLVSFYNNEISEKSEIFDDQFSVERPDGSNFTLKIRSTKLEDSAMYFCASSGQGGSPLHFGNGTRLTVT.

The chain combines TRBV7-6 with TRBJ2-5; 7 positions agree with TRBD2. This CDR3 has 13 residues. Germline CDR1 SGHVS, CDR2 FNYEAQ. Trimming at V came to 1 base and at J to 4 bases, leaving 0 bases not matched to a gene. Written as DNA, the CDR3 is TGTGCCAGCAGCTTAGGACTAGCAGAGACCCAGTACTTC. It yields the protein CASSLGLAETQYF.

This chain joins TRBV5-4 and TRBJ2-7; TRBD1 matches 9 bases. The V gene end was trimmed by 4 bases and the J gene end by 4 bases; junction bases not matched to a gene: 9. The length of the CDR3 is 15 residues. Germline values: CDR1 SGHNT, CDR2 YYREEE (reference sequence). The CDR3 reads CASSPGQGGVYEQYF. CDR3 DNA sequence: TGTGCCAGCAGCCCGGGACAGGGCGGCGTATACGAGCAGTACTTC.

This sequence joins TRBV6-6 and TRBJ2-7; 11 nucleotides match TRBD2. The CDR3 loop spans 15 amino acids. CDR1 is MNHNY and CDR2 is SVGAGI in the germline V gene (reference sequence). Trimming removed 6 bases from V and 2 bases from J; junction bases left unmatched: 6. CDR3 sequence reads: CASSVSGRGAYEQYF. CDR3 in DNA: TGTGCCAGCAGCGTTAGCGGGAGGGGGGCCTACGAGCAGTACTTC.

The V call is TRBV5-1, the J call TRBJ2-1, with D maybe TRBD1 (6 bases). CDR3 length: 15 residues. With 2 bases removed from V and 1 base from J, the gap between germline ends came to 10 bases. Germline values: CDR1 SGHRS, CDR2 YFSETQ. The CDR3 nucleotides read TGCGCCAGCAGCTTAACACAGGGTTCCTACAATGAGCAGTTCTTC. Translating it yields CASSLTQGSYNEQFF. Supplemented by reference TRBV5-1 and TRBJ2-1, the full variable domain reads KAGVTQTPRYLIKTRGQQVTLSCSPISGHRSVSWYQQTPGQGLQFLFEYFSETQRNKGNFPGRFSGRQFSNSRSEMNVSTLELGDSALYLCASSLTQGSYNEQFFGPGTRLTVL.

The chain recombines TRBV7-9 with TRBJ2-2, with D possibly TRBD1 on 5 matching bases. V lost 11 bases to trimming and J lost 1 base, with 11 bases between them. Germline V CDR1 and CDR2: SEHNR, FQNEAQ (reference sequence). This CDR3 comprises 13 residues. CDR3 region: CAGAGQNTGELFF. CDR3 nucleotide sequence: TGTGCCGGAGCAGGACAGAACACCGGGGAGCTGTTTTTT. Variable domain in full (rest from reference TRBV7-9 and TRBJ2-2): DTGVSQNPRHKITKRGQNVTFRCDPISEHNRLYWYRQTLGQGPEFLTYFQNEAQLEKSRLLSDRFSAERPKGSFSTLEIQRTEQGDSAMYLCAGAGQNTGELFFGEGSRLTVL.

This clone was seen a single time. The CDR3 protein is CASSLVSGGGKKLFF. The CDR3 nucleotides are TGTGCCAGCAGTTTAGTATCAGGGGGTGGGAAAAAACTGTTTTTT. This rearrangement joins TRBV27 to TRBJ1-4; 7 nucleotides agree with TRBD1. Germline assignment: CDR1 MNHEY and CDR2 SMNVEV (reference sequence). This CDR3 region has 15 residues. The J segment lost 9 bases and the V segment lost 2 bases, leaving 9 bases of the junction unmatched. The full variable domain, rest sourced from reference TRBV27 and TRBJ1-4, is EAQVTQNPRYLITVTGKKLTVTCSQNMNHEYMSWYRQDPGLGLRQIYYSMNVEVTDKGDVPEGYKVSRKEKRNFPLILESPSPNQTSLYFCASSLVSGGGKKLFFGSGTQLSVL.

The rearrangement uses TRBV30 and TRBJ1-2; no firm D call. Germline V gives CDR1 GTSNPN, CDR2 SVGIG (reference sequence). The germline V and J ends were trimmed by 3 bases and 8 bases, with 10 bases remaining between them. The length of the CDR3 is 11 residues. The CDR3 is CAWRGVRGYTF. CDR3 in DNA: TGTGCCTGGAGGGGAGTCCGGGGCTACACCTTC.

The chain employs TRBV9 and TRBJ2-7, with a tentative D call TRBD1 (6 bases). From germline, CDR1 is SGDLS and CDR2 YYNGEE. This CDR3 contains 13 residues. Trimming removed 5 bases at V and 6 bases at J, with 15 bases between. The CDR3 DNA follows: TGTGCCAGCAGGACCCGAGGGGGACCCGAGCAGTACTTC. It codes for CASRTRGGPEQYF.

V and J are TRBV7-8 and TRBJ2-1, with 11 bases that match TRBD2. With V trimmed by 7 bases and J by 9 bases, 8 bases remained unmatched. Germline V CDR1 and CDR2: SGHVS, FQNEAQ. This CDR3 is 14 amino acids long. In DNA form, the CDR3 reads TGTGCCAGCACCGCGGGACTAGCGGCTCTTGAGCAGTTCTTC. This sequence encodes CASTAGLAALEQFF.

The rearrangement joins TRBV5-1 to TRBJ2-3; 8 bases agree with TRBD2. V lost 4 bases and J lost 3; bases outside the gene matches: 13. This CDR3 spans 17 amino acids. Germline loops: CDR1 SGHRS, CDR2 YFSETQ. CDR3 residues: CASSPHLSGSRTDTQYF. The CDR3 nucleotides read TGCGCCAGCAGCCCTCACCTCAGCGGGAGTCGGACAGATACGCAGTATTTT.